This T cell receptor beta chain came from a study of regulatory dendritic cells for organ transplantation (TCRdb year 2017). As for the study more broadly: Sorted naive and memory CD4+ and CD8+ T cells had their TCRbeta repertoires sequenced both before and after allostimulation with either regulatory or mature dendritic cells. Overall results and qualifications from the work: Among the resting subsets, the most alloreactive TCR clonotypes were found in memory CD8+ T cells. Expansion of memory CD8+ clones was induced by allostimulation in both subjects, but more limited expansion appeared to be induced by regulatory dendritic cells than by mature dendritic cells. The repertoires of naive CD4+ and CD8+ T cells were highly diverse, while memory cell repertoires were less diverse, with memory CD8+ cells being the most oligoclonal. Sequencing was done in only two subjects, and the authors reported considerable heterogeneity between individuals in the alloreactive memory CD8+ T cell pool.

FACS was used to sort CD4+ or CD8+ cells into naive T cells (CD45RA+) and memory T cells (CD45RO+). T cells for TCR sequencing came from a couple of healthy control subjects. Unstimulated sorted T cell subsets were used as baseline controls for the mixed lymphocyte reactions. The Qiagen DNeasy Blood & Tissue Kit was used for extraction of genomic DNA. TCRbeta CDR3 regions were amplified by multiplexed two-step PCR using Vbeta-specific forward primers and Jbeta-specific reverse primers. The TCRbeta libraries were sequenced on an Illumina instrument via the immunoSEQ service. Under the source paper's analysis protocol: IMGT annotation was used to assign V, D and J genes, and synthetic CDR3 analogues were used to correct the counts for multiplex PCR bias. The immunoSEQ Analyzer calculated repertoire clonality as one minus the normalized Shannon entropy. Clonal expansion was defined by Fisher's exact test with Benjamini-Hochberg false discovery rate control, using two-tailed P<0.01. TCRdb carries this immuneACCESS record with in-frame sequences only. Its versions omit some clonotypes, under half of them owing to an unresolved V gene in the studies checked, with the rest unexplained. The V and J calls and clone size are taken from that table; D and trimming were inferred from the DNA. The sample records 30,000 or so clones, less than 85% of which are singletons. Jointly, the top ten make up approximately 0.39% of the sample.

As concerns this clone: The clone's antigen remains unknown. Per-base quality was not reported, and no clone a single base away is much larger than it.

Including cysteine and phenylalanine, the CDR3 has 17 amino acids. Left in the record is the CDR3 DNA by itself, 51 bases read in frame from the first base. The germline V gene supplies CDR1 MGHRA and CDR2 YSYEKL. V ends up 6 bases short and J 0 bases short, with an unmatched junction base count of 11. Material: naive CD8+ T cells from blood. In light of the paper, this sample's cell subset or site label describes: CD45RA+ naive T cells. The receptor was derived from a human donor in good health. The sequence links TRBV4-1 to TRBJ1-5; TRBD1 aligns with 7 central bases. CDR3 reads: CASSQWDSGYSNQPQHF. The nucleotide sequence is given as TGCGCCAGCAGTCAATGGGACAGCGGTTATAGCAATCAGCCCCAGCATTTT.